The present T cell receptor beta chain was sequenced within a study of cytomegalovirus exposure and HLA in healthy donors. As regards this clone: Its antigen remains unknown.

The ends were cut back, 6 bases at V and 3 bases at J, with 12 bases in the middle. Germline V CDR1 and CDR2: SEHNR, FQNEAQ (reference sequence). CDR3 length: 13 amino acids. Findings and limits, study-wide: Reportedly, diagnosis of cytomegalovirus status by the classifier showed high specificity and sensitivity.

It was with 60 Vbeta and 13 Jbeta primers that the PCR ran. TCRdb keeps only in-frame clones here, not all; method: immunoSEQ multiplex PCR. The sample lists some 67,000 clones; 80% to 90% were seen once. The sequence was collected from a woman in her twenties or thirties in good health and CMV-seropositive. The chain links TRBV7-9 to TRBJ2-7, with D tentatively TRBD1 (5 bases). The sequencing input was PBMCs. The CDR3 sequence is CASSSRVVYEQYF. DNA for the CDR3: TGTGCCAGCAGTTCCAGGGTTGTCTACGAGCAGTACTTC.